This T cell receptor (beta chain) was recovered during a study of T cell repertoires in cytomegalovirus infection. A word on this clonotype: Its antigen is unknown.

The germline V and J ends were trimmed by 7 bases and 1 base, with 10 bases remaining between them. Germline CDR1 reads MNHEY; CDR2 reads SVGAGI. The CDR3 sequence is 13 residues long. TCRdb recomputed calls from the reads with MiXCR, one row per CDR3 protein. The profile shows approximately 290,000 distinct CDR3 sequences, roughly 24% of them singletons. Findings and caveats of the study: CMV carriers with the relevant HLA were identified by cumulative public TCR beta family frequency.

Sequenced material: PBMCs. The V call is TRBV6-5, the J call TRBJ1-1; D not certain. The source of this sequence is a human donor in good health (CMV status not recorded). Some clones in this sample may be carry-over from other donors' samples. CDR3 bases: TGTGCCAGCACTAGACCAGGGAACACTGAAGCTTTCTTT. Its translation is CASTRPGNTEAFF.